Listed below are T cell receptor beta chains from one sample, sequenced in a study of cytomegalovirus exposure and HLA in healthy donors. Profiled with immunoSEQ multiplex PCR; TCRdb holds only in-frame clones, not every one. Of about 150,000 clones listed, 85% are singletons. The material sequenced was PBMCs. The source is a boy aged 2 to 10 in good health and CMV-seronegative. The CDR3 runs from the conserved cysteine through the conserved F or W. The order of the fields is V gene, clone size, J gene, D gene, CDR3 protein, CDR3 DNA. D genes are given only for firm matches. Part of the rows lack a size; the others show once, few, many or a class for expanded clones.

TRBV5-1,-,TRBJ1-2,-,CASSLALGYGYTF,TGCGCCAGCAGCTTGGCCCTAGGCTATGGCTACACCTTC
TRBV6-1,few,TRBJ2-5,-,CASSEPDSQETQYF,TGTGCCAGCAGTGAACCGGACAGCCAAGAGACCCAGTACTTC
TRBV7-9,-,TRBJ2-1,-,CASSPSIWHLYNEQFF,TGTGCCAGCAGCCCTAGCATATGGCACCTCTACAATGAGCAGTTCTTC
TRBV12-5,-,TRBJ2-3,TRBD2,CASGLGLAGGTDTQYF,TGTGCTAGTGGTTTGGGACTAGCGGGGGGCACAGATACGCAGTATTTT
TRBV15,-,TRBJ2-3,-,CATSRDNQGTDTQYF,TGTGCCACCAGCAGAGATAATCAGGGGACAGATACGCAGTATTTT
TRBV5-1,-,TRBJ1-2,TRBD1,CASSGQGNYGYTF,TGCGCCAGCAGCGGACAGGGCAACTATGGCTACACCTTC
TRBV27,-,TRBJ2-3,TRBD2,CASTFHSGSWPDTQYF,TGTGCCAGCACTTTTCATAGCGGGAGTTGGCCAGATACGCAGTATTTT
TRBV9,-,TRBJ2-7,TRBD2,CASSVNSGRGYEQYF,TGTGCCAGCAGCGTAAATAGCGGGAGAGGGTACGAGCAGTACTTC
TRBV30,-,TRBJ1-1,TRBD1,CAWNYHRGDTEAFF,TGTGCCTGGAACTACCACAGGGGAGACACTGAAGCTTTCTTT
TRBV2,-,TRBJ1-1,-,CASSDRLKTEAFF,TGTGCCAGCAGTGACAGGCTCAAGACTGAAGCTTTCTTT
TRBV7-9,-,TRBJ1-2,-,CASTLMDSYGYTF,TGTGCCAGCACCTTGATGGACAGCTATGGCTACACCTTC
TRBV11-2,-,TRBJ1-4,TRBD1,CASSLEYRGLNEKLFF,TGTGCCAGCAGCTTAGAGTACAGGGGGCTTAATGAAAAACTGTTTTTT
TRBV5-4,-,TRBJ1-1,-,CASSLDDSVSGAFF,TGTGCCAGCAGCTTGGACGACTCGGTTTCAGGGGCTTTCTTT
TRBV27,-,TRBJ2-7,TRBD2,CASSSAGGYEQYF,TGTGCCAGCAGTTCGGCGGGGGGCTACGAGCAGTACTTC